The 12 T cell receptor beta chains below all came from one sample that was sequenced in a study of type 1 regulatory T cells. Findings and limits, study-wide: Tr1 cells had a more restricted TCR repertoire than non-Tr1 cells.

These TCRs' antigens remain unknown. TCRdb used MiXCR to reprocess the reads, holding one entry per CDR3 protein. The data contain about 71,000 distinct CDR3 sequences, less than 25% of them singletons. The source material was cultured type 1 regulatory T (Tr1) cells, either the whole culture or a sorted fraction (not recorded which). The receptors come from a human donor in good health.

At least ten counts were recorded for this clonotype. V gene TRBV12-3 or TRBV12-4 combines with J gene TRBJ1-2; 8 positions agree with TRBD1. The CDR3 runs to 15 residues. V shed 0 bases and J 2 bases; nucleotides not matched to a gene: 2. CDR3 protein: CASSLAQGANYGYTF. CDR3 bases: TGTGCCAGCAGTTTAGCGCAGGGGGCGAACTATGGCTACACCTTC.

J is TRBJ2-7 and V is TRBV18, with TRBD2 matching 7 bases. After removal of 4 bases from V and 4 bases from J, the junction contained 10 bases not matched to a gene. Germline V CDR1 and CDR2: KGHSH, LQKENI. The CDR3 is 15 residues long. The CDR3 protein is CASSLGTGGLYEQYF. CDR3 coding DNA: TGTGCCAGCTCACTAGGGACTGGGGGACTATACGAGCAGTACTTC.

J is TRBJ2-7 and V is TRBV5-1, with 9 bases matching TRBD1. Germline-derived CDR1 and CDR2 are SGHRS and YFSETQ. The CDR3 runs 15 residues. J gave up 0 bases and V 3 bases, and 4 bases lay outside the gene matches. CDR3 sequence: CASSSDRGGSYEQYF. The CDR3 coding sequence is TGCGCCAGCAGCTCCGACAGGGGGGGCTCCTACGAGCAGTACTTC.

This clonotype was detected a few times. V usage is TRBV9 and J usage is TRBJ2-1; weak D call: TRBD2 (6 bases). Per germline, CDR1 SGDLS and CDR2 YYNGEE. V was shortened by 4 bases and J by 12 bases, with 14 bases between the two germline ends. The CDR3 is 12 residues long. CDR3 sequence: CASSLYSGGQFF. DNA for the CDR3: TGTGCCAGCAGCTTGTATTCCGGGGGGCAGTTCTTC.

There are a few counts of this clonotype. The chain carries TRBV28 and TRBJ2-5; possible D gene TRBD2, 5 bases. Germline-derived CDR1 and CDR2 are MDHEN and SYDVKM. This CDR3 region has 13 residues. Trimming stripped 6 bases from V and 3 bases from J, with 11 bases between. Here the CDR3 DNA reads TGTGCCAGCAGGCCCGGGCGGGAAGAGACCCAGTACTTC. Translated: CASRPGREETQYF.

This clonotype was seen a few times. The genes are TRBV20-1 and TRBJ2-1, with D perhaps matching TRBD1 or TRBD2 (5 bases each). Between the trimmed V and J ends, which lost 6 bases and 10 bases, there was a span of 16 bases. Germline V gene sequence: CDR1 DFQATT, CDR2 SNEGSKA (reference sequence). The CDR3 sequence is 12 residues long. CDR3 bases: TGCAGTGCCAGGGACGTGTTTATCGAGCAGTTCTTC. Translation: CSARDVFIEQFF.

Notes on this clonotype: The junction departs from germline at one end; a sequencing error may be responsible. The chain is built from TRBV7-9 and TRBJ2-2; perhaps TRBD2 as D (5 bases). This CDR3 comprises 16 residues. CDR1 is SEHNR and CDR2 is FQNEAQ in the germline V gene (reference sequence). The DNA of the CDR3 is TGTGCCAACAGCTCCGACTACCCGAGCCTCACCGGGGAGCTGTTTTTT. Translated, it gives CANSSDYPSLTGELFF.

The gene calls are TRBV20-1 and TRBJ2-1; D remains unclear. V lost 5 bases and J 0 bases, leaving 14 bases between the germline ends. The CDR3 has 15 amino acids. CDR1 and CDR2 (germline): DFQATT, SNEGSKA (reference sequence). For the CDR3, the DNA is TGCAGTGCTGACCAAAGACCAAGCTCCTACAATGAGCAGTTCTTC. This encodes CSADQRPSSYNEQFF.

The chain combines TRBV14 with TRBJ2-1; the D gene is possibly TRBD1 (6 bases). Trimming cost V 2 bases and J 8 bases, with 16 bases left between them. Germline V gives CDR1 SGHDN, CDR2 FVKESK. This CDR3 is built from 15 residues. This CDR3 reads CASSQNEGQSYEQFF. The CDR3 nucleotides are TGTGCCAGCAGCCAAAACGAAGGACAGTCTTATGAGCAGTTCTTC. Complete variable domain (other parts from reference TRBV14 and TRBJ2-1): EAGVTQFPSHSVIEKGQTVTLRCDPISGHDNLYWYRRVMGKEIKFLLHFVKESKQDESGMPNNRFLAERTGGTYSTLKVQPAELEDSGVYFCASSQNEGQSYEQFFGPGTRLTVL.

This clonotype occurred a few times. The J gene is TRBJ2-3, the V gene TRBV11-2; no clear D. The CDR3 has 14 residues. V was clipped by 2 bases and J by 3 bases, with 9 bases between them. Germline V gene data show CDR1 as SGHAT and CDR2 as FQNNGV. CDR3 amino acids: CASSLNLRTDTQYF. For the CDR3, the DNA is TGTGCCAGCAGCTTAAATCTGAGAACAGATACGCAGTATTTT.

The rearrangement joins TRBV30 to TRBJ2-3; D ambiguous. This CDR3 spans 12 amino acids. Germline CDR1 and CDR2: GTSNPN and SVGIG (reference sequence). V lost 3 bases and J 0 bases, leaving 4 bases between the germline ends. CDR3 in amino acids: CAWRLSTDTQYF. In nucleotides, the CDR3 is TGTGCCTGGAGGCTTAGCACAGATACGCAGTATTTT.

This clonotype was counted a few times. CDR3 sequence (DNA): TGCAGCGTTGACGTACTAGCGGGACCCACAGATACGCAGTATTTT. Amino acid sequence: CSVDVLAGPTDTQYF. This chain links TRBV29-1 with TRBJ2-3, with 10 nucleotides matching TRBD2. Germline trimming cut 3 bases from V and 2 bases from J; bases unmatched to any gene: 5. CDR1 and CDR2 (germline): SQVTM, ANQGSEA. The CDR3 has 15 amino acids.